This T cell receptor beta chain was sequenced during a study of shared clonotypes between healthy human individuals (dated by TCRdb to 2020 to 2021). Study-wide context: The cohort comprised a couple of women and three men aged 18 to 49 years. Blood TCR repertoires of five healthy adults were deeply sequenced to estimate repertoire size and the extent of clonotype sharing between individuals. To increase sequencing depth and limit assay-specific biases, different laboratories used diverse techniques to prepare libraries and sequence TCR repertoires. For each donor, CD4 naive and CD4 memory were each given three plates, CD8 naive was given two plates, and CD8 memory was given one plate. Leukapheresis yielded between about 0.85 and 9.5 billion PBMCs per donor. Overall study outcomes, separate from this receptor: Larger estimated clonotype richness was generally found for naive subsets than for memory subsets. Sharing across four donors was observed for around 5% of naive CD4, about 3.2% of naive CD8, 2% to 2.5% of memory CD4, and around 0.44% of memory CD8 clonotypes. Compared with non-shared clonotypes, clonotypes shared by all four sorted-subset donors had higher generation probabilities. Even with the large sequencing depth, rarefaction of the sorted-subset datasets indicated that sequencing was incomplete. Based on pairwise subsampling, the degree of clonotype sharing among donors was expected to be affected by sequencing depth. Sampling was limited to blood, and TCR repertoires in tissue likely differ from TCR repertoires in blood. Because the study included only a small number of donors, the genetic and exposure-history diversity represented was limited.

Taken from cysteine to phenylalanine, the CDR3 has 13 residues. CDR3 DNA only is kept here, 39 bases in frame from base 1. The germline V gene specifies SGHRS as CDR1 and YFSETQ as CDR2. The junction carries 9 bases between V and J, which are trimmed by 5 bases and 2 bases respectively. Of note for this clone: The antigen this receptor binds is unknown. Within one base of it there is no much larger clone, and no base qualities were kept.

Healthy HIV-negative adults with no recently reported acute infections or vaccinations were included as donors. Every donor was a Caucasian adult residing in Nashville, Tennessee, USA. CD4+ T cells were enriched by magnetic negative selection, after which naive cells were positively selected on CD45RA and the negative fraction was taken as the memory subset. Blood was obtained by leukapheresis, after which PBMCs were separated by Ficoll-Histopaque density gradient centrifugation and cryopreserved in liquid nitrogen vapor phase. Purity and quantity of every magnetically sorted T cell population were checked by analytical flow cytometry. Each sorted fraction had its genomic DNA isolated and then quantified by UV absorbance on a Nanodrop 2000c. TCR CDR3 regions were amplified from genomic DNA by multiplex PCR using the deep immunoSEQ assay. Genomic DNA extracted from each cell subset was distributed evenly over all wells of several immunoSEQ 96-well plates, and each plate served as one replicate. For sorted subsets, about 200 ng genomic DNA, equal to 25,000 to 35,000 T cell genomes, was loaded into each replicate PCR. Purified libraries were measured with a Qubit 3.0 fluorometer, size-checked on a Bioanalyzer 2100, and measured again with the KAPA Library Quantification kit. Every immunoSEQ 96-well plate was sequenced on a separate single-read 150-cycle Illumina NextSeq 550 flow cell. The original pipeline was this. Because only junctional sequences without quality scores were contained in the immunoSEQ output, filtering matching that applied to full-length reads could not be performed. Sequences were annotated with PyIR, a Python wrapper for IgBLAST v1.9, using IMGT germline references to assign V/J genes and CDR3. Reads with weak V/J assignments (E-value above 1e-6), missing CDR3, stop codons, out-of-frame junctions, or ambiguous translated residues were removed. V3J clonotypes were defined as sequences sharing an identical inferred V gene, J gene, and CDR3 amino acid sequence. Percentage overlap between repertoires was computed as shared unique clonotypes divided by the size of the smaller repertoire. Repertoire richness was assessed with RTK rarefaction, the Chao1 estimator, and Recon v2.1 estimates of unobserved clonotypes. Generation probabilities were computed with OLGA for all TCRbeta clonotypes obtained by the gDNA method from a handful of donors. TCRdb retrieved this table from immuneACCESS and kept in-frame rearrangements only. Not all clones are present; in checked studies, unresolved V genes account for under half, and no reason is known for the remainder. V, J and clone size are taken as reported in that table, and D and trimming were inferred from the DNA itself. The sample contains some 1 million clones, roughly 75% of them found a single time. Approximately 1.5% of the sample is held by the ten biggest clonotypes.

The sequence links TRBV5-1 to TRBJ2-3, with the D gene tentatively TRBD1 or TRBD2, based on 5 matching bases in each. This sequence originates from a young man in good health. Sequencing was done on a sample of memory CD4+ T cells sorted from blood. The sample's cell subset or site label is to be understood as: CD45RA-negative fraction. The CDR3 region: CASRPGTTDTQYF. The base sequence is TGCGCCAGCAGGCCAGGGACCACAGATACGCAGTATTTT.